The sequence of this T cell receptor (beta chain) was determined in a study of PD-1 blockade in mismatch repair-deficient tumors. Study findings and constraints: Tumor-resident clones, often absent from pretreatment blood, expanded after pembrolizumab and then contracted.

This CDR3 is 15 amino acids long. Indicated time point: identical roughly 10-day culture without peptide (control). All patients were mismatch repair deficient, assessed by either PCR or immunohistochemistry. As concerns this clone: What it binds is unknown.

The protocol was immunoSEQ multiplex PCR, while the TCRdb copy is restricted to in-frame clones and leaves out a portion. The data contain more than 13,000 clones, 85% to 90% of them seen just once; the ten biggest clones take up about an eighth. This clonotype was obtained from an adult with mismatch repair-deficient cancer. The sample here was cells cultured in vitro, taken from a patient treated with pembrolizumab. The gene calls are TRBV21-1 and TRBJ2-3; the table's TRBD1 call for D was not verified on the DNA. TRBV21-1 is deemed a pseudogene. The CDR3 nucleotides are TGTGCCAGCAGCCAGAAAAGGGGGCGCGTAGATACGCAGTATTTT. It specifies CASSQKRGRVDTQYF.